Here is one T cell receptor beta chain with its context. What it binds is unknown. Germline CDR1 LNHNV, CDR2 YYDKDF (reference sequence). This CDR3 is 14 amino acids long. The primer mix had 60 Vbeta and 13 Jbeta primers. Data came from immunoSEQ multiplex PCR; TCRdb stores just in-frame clones and leaves some out. The sample shows about 180,000 clones, about four fifths of them seen only once. The data originate from a study of cytomegalovirus exposure and HLA in healthy donors. Whole-study context: An earlier analysis found fewer than 140 million unique TCR beta sequences from approximately 170 million T cells. For the approximately 400 genotyped donors, 81% fell within the Caucasian-associated ancestry cluster. Study findings and constraints: Serostatus for CMV was the only available immune exposure information.

Input material: PBMCs. This rearrangement joins TRBV15 to TRBJ2-5; a weak D match, TRBD1 (5 bases). The assigned J gene may be wrong: the sequence end matches TRBJ2-7 better. The clonotype originates from a woman aged 18-35 years in good health and CMV-seropositive. The CDR3, as DNA: TGTGCCACCAGCAGAGATAGGGGTTCCTACGAGCAGTACTTC. Its protein product is CATSRDRGSYEQYF.